The 15 T cell receptor beta chains below all came from one sample that was sequenced in a study of blood T cell repertoires in COVID-19. TCRdb's copy holds only in-frame clones and misses some; the assay was immunoSEQ multiplex PCR. This table has roughly 380,000 clones, over 75% appearing once. Sequenced input: peripheral blood. The source is a woman between 40 and 50 years old with COVID-19, enrolled during active disease.

The chain combines TRBV15 with TRBJ1-6; D is perhaps TRBD1 (5 bases). The CDR3 spans 14 residues. Germline V gene data show CDR1 as LNHNV and CDR2 as YYDKDF (reference sequence). The V end lost 3 bases, the J end lost 6 bases, and 9 bases lay between the germline ends. The chain's CDR3 is CATSSGRANSPLHF. DNA for the CDR3: TGTGCCACCAGCAGTGGCAGGGCTAATTCACCCCTCCACTTT.

The gene calls are TRBV28 and TRBJ1-1; no reliable D call. CDR3 length: 13 residues. CDR1 MDHEN and CDR2 SYDVKM come from the germline V gene. Trimming stripped 8 bases from V and 5 bases from J, with 15 bases between. The CDR3 coding sequence is TGTGCCAGCCCCGGCGAGGTTAAGACTGAAGCTTTCTTT. Its translation is CASPGEVKTEAFF.

The J gene is TRBJ2-3, the V gene TRBV5-6; 9 bases line up with TRBD2. CDR1 is SGHDT, CDR2 YYEEEE, per germline. The CDR3 is 18 residues long. V dropped 0 bases and J dropped 0; count of bases not matched to a gene: 8. The CDR3 sequence: CASSLGAGGLLSTDTQYF. The CDR3 DNA reads TGTGCCAGCAGCTTGGGGGCGGGAGGGCTCCTGAGCACAGATACGCAGTATTTT.

The chain uses TRBV29-1 and TRBJ1-2, with 9 positions matching TRBD1. CDR1 and CDR2 (germline): SQVTM, ANQGSEA. CDR3 length: 13 amino acids. Unmatched junction bases numbered 4, after V lost 5 bases and J lost 3 bases. CDR3 sequence (DNA): TGCAGCGTTTCAAGGGACAGGGACTATGGCTACACCTTC. It is translated as CSVSRDRDYGYTF. Full variable domain (missing parts from reference TRBV29-1 and TRBJ1-2): SAVISQKPSRDICQRGTSLTIQCQVDSQVTMMFWYRQQPGQSLTLIATANQGSEATYESGFVIDKFPISRPNLTFSTLTVSNMSPEDSSIYLCSVSRDRDYGYTFGSGTRLTVV.

Points on this clone: This specimen includes other DNA sequences encoding the same CDR3. The chain joins TRBV5-1 to TRBJ2-2; the D gene is possibly TRBD2 (5 bases). Trimming left V 3 bases short and J 0 bases short, with 6 bases between. CDR3 length: 14 residues. CDR1 and CDR2 (germline): SGHRS, YFSETQ. CDR3 amino acids: CASSSGANTGELFF. DNA of the CDR3: TGCGCCAGCAGCTCCGGGGCGAACACCGGGGAGCTGTTTTTT.

The chain employs TRBV7-9 and TRBJ1-3; 8 positions match TRBD1. Trimming removed 4 bases from V and 3 bases from J; junction bases left unmatched: 5. The CDR3 consists of 15 residues. The V gene's germline CDR1 is SEHNR and CDR2 FQNEAQ (reference sequence). CDR3 in DNA: TGTGCCAGCAGCTCGACAGGGGTCGGTGGAAACACCATATATTTT. Its protein product is CASSSTGVGGNTIYF.

CDR3 DNA: TGTGCCAGCAGGAGGACAGTTAATAGCAATCAGCCCCAGCATTTT. Its translation: CASRRTVNSNQPQHF. The chain has TRBV6-5 and TRBJ1-5; D possibly corresponds to TRBD1 (6 bases). The V gene lost 6 bases and the J gene lost 0 bases, with 12 bases spanning the gap. CDR3 size: 15 residues. Germline loops: CDR1 MNHEY, CDR2 SVGAGI.

The chain is built from TRBV5-1 and TRBJ2-5, with TRBD1 matching over 7 bases. CDR1 and CDR2 from the germline V gene are SGHRS and YFSETQ. The junction had 3 bases not matched to a gene; V was cut back by 3 bases and J by 1 base. The CDR3 contains 14 residues. In nucleotides, the CDR3 is TGCGCCAGCAGCTCTGGACAGGTCCAAGAGACCCAGTACTTC. It codes for CASSSGQVQETQYF.

The chain couples TRBV19 to TRBJ2-3, with a tentative D call TRBD1 (5 bases). The CDR3 contains 13 residues. Germline V lookup: CDR1 LNHDA, CDR2 SQIVND (reference sequence). The V end was cut by 7 bases, the J end by 5 bases, with 13 bases between. The CDR3 coding sequence is TGTGCCAGTACTAATTACCAGGGAGATACGCAGTATTTT. Its translation: CASTNYQGDTQYF.

V and J are TRBV15 and TRBJ2-1; TRBD1 agrees at 7 bases. V dropped 1 base and J dropped 8; count of bases not matched to a gene: 11. Germline V gene lookup returns CDR1 LNHNV and CDR2 YYDKDF (reference sequence). The CDR3 length is 16 residues. The CDR3 spells CATSRVRDRFFHEQFF. The CDR3 coding sequence is TGTGCCACCAGCAGAGTCCGGGACAGATTTTTTCATGAGCAGTTCTTC.

The chain has TRBV28 and TRBJ2-2; 9 bases line up with TRBD2. V was pared by 7 bases and J by 6 bases, with 9 bases of the junction left unmatched. This CDR3 has 15 residues. Per germline, CDR1 MDHEN and CDR2 SYDVKM. The DNA for the CDR3 is TGTGCCAGCATCAGGGGCGGGAGGGGCGCCGGGGAGCTGTTTTTT. Protein sequence: CASIRGGRGAGELFF.

The gene calls are TRBV6-2 or TRBV6-3 and TRBJ2-7; D might be TRBD1 (6 bases). V dropped 4 bases and J dropped 4 bases, with 8 bases sitting between them. The V gene's germline CDR1 is MNHEY and CDR2 SVGEGT. The CDR3 spans 12 residues. CDR3 residues: CASSSTGYEQYF. In DNA form, the CDR3 reads TGTGCCAGCAGTTCTACAGGGTACGAGCAGTACTTC.

The V gene is TRBV4-3, the J gene TRBJ1-1; D gene ambiguous. This CDR3 contains 18 residues. Trimming removed 0 bases from V and 0 bases from J, with 17 bases in between. Germline CDR1 is LGHNA and CDR2 is YSLEER. Written as DNA, the CDR3 is TGCGCCAGCAGCCAAGACGTTATAAACAGAGGGTTGAACACTGAAGCTTTCTTT. This translates into CASSQDVINRGLNTEAFF.

The rearrangement uses TRBV28 and TRBJ2-3; TRBD2 aligns across 11 bases. The trim removed 4 bases at V and 0 bases at J, leaving 3 bases unmatched. The CDR3 runs 16 residues. Per the germline V gene, CDR1 is MDHEN and CDR2 is SYDVKM. The CDR3 coding sequence is TGTGCCAGCAGTTCGCGACTAGCGGGAAGCACAGATACGCAGTATTTT. It specifies CASSSRLAGSTDTQYF.

V gene TRBV6-2 or TRBV6-3 combines with J gene TRBJ2-3, with a tentative D call TRBD2 (6 bases). V gave up 1 base and J gave up 6 bases, with 17 bases separating them. Per germline, CDR1 MNHEY and CDR2 SVGEGT. The CDR3 is made up of 16 amino acids. CDR3 nucleotide sequence: TGTGCCAGCAGTTACTTCTCCTGGGGGGAATCGGATACGCAGTATTTT. Encoded protein: CASSYFSWGESDTQYF.